Listed below are T cell receptor beta chains from one sample, sequenced in a study of CD8+ T cells in alopecia areata. Repertoires were generated with immunoSEQ multiplex PCR, while TCRdb's copy carries only in-frame clones and drops some. The table has approximately 180,000 clones, around 63% seen once. The sample in question was CD4+ T cells sorted from blood, obtained at week 0. These TCRs come from a human donor with alopecia areata. Each CDR3 is given with its conserved first and last residue.

cdr3_aa	v_call	j_call
CAWSPPMITWEQYF	TRBV30	TRBJ2-7
CATTRGTQETQYF	TRBV30	TRBJ2-5
CSVPQGLYGYTF	TRBV29-1	TRBJ1-2
CAISESRGISNQPQHF	TRBV10-3	TRBJ1-5
CSVEPPTAYNEQFF	TRBV29-1	TRBJ2-1
CGTLKDNSPLHF	TRBV30	TRBJ1-6
CAWSPRPGELFF	TRBV30	TRBJ2-2
CAWSPGQGVGYTF	TRBV30	TRBJ1-2
CSVEESLAGGPYNEQFF	TRBV29-1	TRBJ2-1
CASSLVAGGPYEQYF	TRBV5-1	TRBJ2-7
CASSISRLGTEAFF	TRBV19	TRBJ1-1
CASTPAGARETQYF	TRBV9	TRBJ2-5
CSARGLNEAFF	TRBV20-1	TRBJ1-1
CASSQVGGGGRGNTQYF	TRBV4-3	TRBJ2-3
CAWSVIGPSGNEQFF	TRBV30	TRBJ2-1
CASSMRGTGSVAEAFF	TRBV19	TRBJ1-1
CASSTGPGYGYTF	TRBV27	TRBJ1-2
CASSPTTGPDTQYF	TRBV7-7	TRBJ2-3
CASSPHSGGPDTQYF	TRBV7-3	TRBJ2-3
CASTLAGGGSYEQYF	TRBV23-1	TRBJ2-7
CASSLEGQGNEQFF	TRBV2	TRBJ2-1
CASSLRQGGNDSPLHF	TRBV7-3	TRBJ1-6
CAWSVPGDRVPYEQYF	TRBV30	TRBJ2-7
CASQKTLNTEAFF	TRBV27	TRBJ1-1
CASSQDARRNEKLFF	TRBV4-3	TRBJ1-4
CASSSRGWSLTGANVLTF	TRBV5-1	TRBJ2-6
CSAWSGADYGYTF	TRBV29-1	TRBJ1-2
CSVEDRGRTDTQYF	TRBV29-1	TRBJ2-3
CASSQDDEQYF	TRBV4-1	TRBJ2-7
CAWSVLVNNYGYTF	TRBV30	TRBJ1-2
CASQLAGSGDTQYF	TRBV5-1	TRBJ2-3
CSVETPGQGAYEQYF	TRBV29-1	TRBJ2-7
CASSLDGNIQYF	TRBV5-6	TRBJ2-4
CAISEEGGVQYF	TRBV10-3	TRBJ2-7
CSVESLQGNTEAFF	TRBV29-1	TRBJ1-1
CASSLGSVGTGELFF	TRBV11-3	TRBJ2-2
CSVLTLDREGEQFF	TRBV29-1	TRBJ2-1
CASSPRDQPQHF	TRBV7-9	TRBJ1-5
CASSPRAGQITDTQYF	TRBV18	TRBJ2-3
CASSSSSSYEQYF	TRBV7-6	TRBJ2-7
CASSFRAGELFF	TRBV6-5	TRBJ2-2
CSVDDGYTF	TRBV29-1	TRBJ1-2
CASDRQGTQSSGANVLTF	TRBV9	TRBJ2-6
CANDPWLAGAANEQFF	TRBV4-1	TRBJ2-1
CATTGQGNTGELFF	TRBV2	TRBJ2-2
CASSQGRNEQFF	TRBV4-3	TRBJ2-1
CAWAGQTEAFF	TRBV30	TRBJ1-1
CASTSGDTQYF	TRBV2	TRBJ2-3
CASSLSIGGYEQYF	TRBV27	TRBJ2-7
CSVRSGGADTQYF	TRBV29-1	TRBJ2-3